This T cell receptor beta chain was recovered during a study of T cell responses to AZD1222 COVID-19 vaccine. Overall study results and limits: Reportedly, close to half of spike-specific TCRs are directed against unmutated variant regions.

This CDR3 is built from 13 residues. Germline loops: CDR1 SGHNT, CDR2 YENEEA. With 1 base clipped from V and 6 bases from J, the junction kept 0 bases outside the gene matches. A word on this clone: Its antigen is as yet unknown.

Sequencing was performed with immunoSEQ multiplex PCR; in TCRdb, only in-frame clones are kept and a portion is missing. Of under 200,000 clones listed, around 87% are singletons. The TCR was taken from an adult who received the AZD1222 COVID-19 vaccine. The chain employs TRBV11-3 and TRBJ2-1; the match to TRBD2 covers 7 bases. The sequencing used peripheral blood, collected 28 days after the second AZD1222 dose. The CDR3 protein is CASSLAGGNEQFF. CDR3 DNA: TGTGCCAGCAGCTTAGCGGGGGGCAATGAGCAGTTCTTC.